One sample yielded the 14 T cell receptor beta chains listed below, sequenced in a study of response to subunit inactivated influenza vaccine. From the RT-PCR reads, TCRdb called clonotypes with MiXCR, one entry per CDR3 protein. The sample shows under 850,000 distinct CDR3 sequences, about 18% of them seen only once. Sequencing used PBMCs from blood, obtained 5 days after vaccination. These receptors were taken from a man aged 50-59 years who received an inactivated influenza vaccine.

This clonotype has more than one count but fewer than ten. The genes are TRBV7-8 and TRBJ1-1; no clear D gene. Germline loops: CDR1 SGHVS, CDR2 FQNEAQ. Trimming left V 1 base short and J 4 bases short, with 7 bases between. The CDR3 sequence is 13 residues long. The CDR3 coding sequence is TGTGCCAGCAGCTTAGAACGGACCACTGAAGCTTTCTTT. It encodes CASSLERTTEAFF.

This clonotype has more than one count but fewer than ten. The chain couples TRBV28 to TRBJ2-1; 10 nucleotides align to TRBD2. Germline assignment: CDR1 MDHEN and CDR2 SYDVKM. Unmatched junction bases numbered 12, after V lost 3 bases and J lost 7 bases. CDR3 length equals 17 residues. CDR3 region: CASSFFELAGSRNEQFF. CDR3 DNA: TGTGCCAGCAGTTTCTTCGAACTAGCGGGAAGTAGGAATGAGCAGTTCTTC.

This chain joins TRBV10-3 and TRBJ1-1; D uncertain. Germline values: CDR1 ENHRY, CDR2 SYGVKD. CDR3 length equals 12 residues. V was cut by 6 bases and J by 8 bases, with 13 bases left in between. The CDR3 loop is CAISGSGSEAFF. The DNA of the CDR3 is TGTGCCATCAGCGGGTCAGGCTCCGAAGCTTTCTTT.

Only a few counts were recorded for this clonotype. The V gene is TRBV5-5, the J gene TRBJ2-7, with D tentatively TRBD2 (5 bases). This CDR3 region has 13 residues. Looked up from germline, CDR1 is SGHKS and CDR2 is YYEKEE (reference sequence). Trimming stripped 2 bases from V and 4 bases from J, with 10 bases between. CDR3 protein: CASSFSSGYEQYF. For the CDR3, the DNA is TGTGCCAGCAGCTTCTCGAGCGGTTACGAGCAGTACTTC. Together with reference TRBV5-5 and TRBJ2-7, the CDR3 gives the full variable domain: DAGVTQSPTHLIKTRGQQVTLRCSPISGHKSVSWYQQVLGQGPQFIFQYYEKEERGRGNFPDRFSARQFPNYSSELNVNALLLGDSALYLCASSFSSGYEQYFGPGTRLTVT.

This clonotype was seen a handful of times. V usage is TRBV5-5 and J usage is TRBJ2-5; no definite D call. Germline V gives CDR1 SGHKS, CDR2 YYEKEE (reference sequence). V lost 0 bases, J lost 5 bases, and 14 bases lay in between. The CDR3 sequence is 15 residues long. The CDR3 sequence: CASSLAIAALETQYF. DNA for the CDR3: TGTGCCAGCAGCTTGGCCATCGCAGCCCTGGAGACCCAGTACTTC.

The V and J genes are TRBV30 and TRBJ1-5, with D perhaps matching TRBD1 (6 bases). The CDR3 is 14 amino acids. CDR1 is GTSNPN, CDR2 SVGIG, per germline (reference sequence). Trimming cost V 0 bases and J 4 bases, with 10 bases left between them. The CDR3 is CAWSVGTINQPQHF. CDR3 coding DNA: TGTGCCTGGAGTGTAGGGACAATAAATCAGCCCCAGCATTTT.

This chain links TRBV10-3 with TRBJ2-7, with D perhaps given as TRBD1 or TRBD2 (6 bases each). The CDR3 runs 14 residues. Germline loops: CDR1 ENHRY, CDR2 SYGVKD. Trimming cost V 3 bases and J 2 bases, with 11 bases left between them. The CDR3 sequence: CAISEGGIAYEQYF. DNA of the CDR3: TGTGCCATCAGTGAAGGGGGGATTGCCTACGAGCAGTACTTC.

In its sample, this clonotype was seen a few times. The J gene is TRBJ1-2, the V gene TRBV3-1; 9 positions match TRBD1. This CDR3 has 15 residues. Germline-derived CDR1 and CDR2 are LGHDT and YNNKEL (reference sequence). J lost 4 bases, V lost 4 bases, and 7 bases had no gene match. The CDR3 is CASSRPNRGPYGYTF. In nucleotides, the CDR3 is TGTGCCAGCAGCCGGCCGAACAGGGGGCCCTATGGCTACACCTTC.

This clonotype has only a few counts. The V and J genes are TRBV29-1 and TRBJ2-1; D is undetermined. This CDR3 comprises 10 residues. Trimming stripped 4 bases from V and 6 bases from J, with 4 bases between. Germline V lookup: CDR1 SQVTM, CDR2 ANQGSEA. The CDR3 DNA sequence: TGCAGCGTTGTCCGCAATGAGCAGTTCTTC. Its protein is CSVVRNEQFF.

The chain joins TRBV7-2 to TRBJ2-3; 7 bases line up with TRBD1. The ends lost 5 bases at V and 0 bases at J; junction bases unmatched: 8. Germline values: CDR1 SGHTA, CDR2 FQGNSA. This CDR3 is 16 amino acids long. CDR3 nucleotides: TGTGCCAGCAGCCAAAGTGGGACAGCAAGCACAGATACGCAGTATTTT. Translating it yields CASSQSGTASTDTQYF.

The sample holds many counts of this clonotype. The chain couples TRBV12-3 or TRBV12-4 to TRBJ1-5; possible D gene TRBD1, 5 bases. The V and J ends lost 3 bases and 7 bases respectively, with 13 bases between them. CDR3 length: 14 residues. This chain's CDR3 is CASSFSDIKQPQHF. CDR3 DNA: TGTGCCAGCAGTTTTTCGGACATCAAACAGCCCCAGCATTTT.

J is TRBJ1-1 and V is TRBV5-4; 9 bases align to TRBD1. The CDR3 loop spans 14 amino acids. V shed 4 bases, J shed 5 bases, and the junction held 6 bases outside the gene matches. Germline CDR1 and CDR2: SGHNT and YYREEE (reference sequence). CDR3 sequence (DNA): TGTGCCAGCAGCCCCGGGACAGGGAAAACTGAAGCTTTCTTT. Its translation is CASSPGTGKTEAFF.

This clonotype was observed a handful of times. V and J are TRBV5-5 and TRBJ2-1; perhaps TRBD2 as D (6 bases). CDR1 and CDR2 (germline): SGHKS, YYEKEE (reference sequence). CDR3 length equals 14 residues. V was shortened by 6 bases and J by 7 bases, with 17 bases between the two germline ends. CDR3 protein: CASILLTSVNEQFF. The DNA of the CDR3 is TGTGCCAGCATCCTCCTGACTAGTGTGAATGAGCAGTTCTTC.

This clonotype occurred many times. The chain combines TRBV20-1 with TRBJ1-2, with D tentatively TRBD1 (5 bases). With 4 bases removed from V and 8 bases from J, the gap between germline ends came to 17 bases. The CDR3 has 13 amino acids. The germline CDR1 and CDR2 sequences are DFQATT and SNEGSKA (reference sequence). The chain's CDR3 is CSAIPYQGYGYTF. The CDR3 coding sequence is TGCAGTGCTATCCCCTATCAGGGTTACGGCTACACCTTC.